This T cell receptor (beta chain) was captured by sequencing in a study of T-cell memory formation after mild COVID-19. For the study at large: Largely, the TCR clusters proved donor specific. Study-level findings and limits: The study found contracting CD4+ clones mainly in CM and EM and contracting CD8+ clones in EMRA. A subset of responding clones appeared in pre-infection memory, suggesting cross-reactive memory joined.

This clonotype was seen more than once but under ten times. Antigen: not known. Trimming cost V 6 bases and J 0 bases; bases outside gene matches: 16. CDR1 is SGHRS and CDR2 is YFSETQ in the germline V gene. The CDR3 is 19 residues long. One entry per CDR3 protein, called by TCRdb with MiXCR from the 5' RACE reads. The table lists roughly 89,000 distinct CDR3 sequences, about 15% of them singletons. The sample taken for sequencing was PBMCs or a T cell subset sorted from them (not recorded which). The receptor was derived from a man in his late teens or twenties who had mild COVID-19 (a few samples of this study predate the infection). Cell type and time point are not known. This chain joins TRBV5-1 and TRBJ2-4, with 9 nucleotides matching TRBD2. The DNA for the CDR3 is TGCGCCAGCAACCCTGTACCAGCGGGGGGATGGCTAGCCAAAAACATTCAGTACTTC. It codes for CASNPVPAGGWLAKNIQYF.